One sample yielded the 15 T cell receptor beta chains listed below, sequenced in a study of blood T cell repertoires in COVID-19. Profiled with immunoSEQ multiplex PCR; TCRdb holds only in-frame clones, not every one. The sample holds fewer than 250,000 clones; approximately 85% are singletons and the top ten take 4%. The sequenced sample was peripheral blood. The receptor set was obtained from a man between 45 and 60 years old with acute or convalescent COVID-19.

The chain combines TRBV2 with TRBJ1-2; perhaps TRBD1 as D (5 bases). Trimming cost V 2 bases and J 4 bases, with 8 bases left between them. The germline V gene encodes CDR1 SNHLY and CDR2 FYNNEI. CDR3 length: 13 amino acids. The CDR3 region is CASSETGAYGYTF. CDR3 bases: TGTGCCAGCAGTGAAACTGGGGCCTATGGCTACACCTTC. Combining the CDR3 with reference TRBV2 and TRBJ1-2 gives the whole variable domain EPEVTQTPSHQVTQMGQEVILRCVPISNHLYFYWYRQILGQKVEFLVSFYNNEISEKSEIFDDQFSVERPDGSNFTLKIRSTKLEDSAMYFCASSETGAYGYTFGSGTRLTVV.

V is TRBV19 and J is TRBJ2-1; the D gene is possibly TRBD1 (5 bases). Trimming shortened V by 6 bases and J by 3 bases, and 15 bases separated the two germline ends. Looked up from germline, CDR1 is LNHDA and CDR2 is SQIVND (reference sequence). The CDR3 is 15 amino acids. The CDR3: CASSDSIGYYNEQFF. CDR3 DNA sequence: TGTGCCAGTAGCGACAGTATCGGGTACTACAATGAGCAGTTCTTC. Full variable domain (outside the CDR3, taken from reference TRBV19 and TRBJ2-1): DGGITQSPKYLFRKEGQNVTLSCEQNLNHDAMYWYRQDPGQGLRLIYYSQIVNDFQKGDIAEGYSVSREKKESFPLTVTSAQKNPTAFYLCASSDSIGYYNEQFFGPGTRLTVL.

The chain has TRBV5-1 and TRBJ1-1; perhaps TRBD1 as D (6 bases). The V end lost 5 bases, the J end lost 2 bases, and 10 bases lay between the germline ends. CDR1 and CDR2 (germline): SGHRS, YFSETQ. This CDR3 contains 13 residues. CDR3 coding DNA: TGCGCCAGCAGACGACAGGAAAACACTGAAGCTTTCTTT. Its protein product is CASRRQENTEAFF.

CDR3 sequence (DNA): TGTGCCAGCAGAGATACCGAGGAGAGGAATGAGCAGTTCTTC. Protein: CASRDTEERNEQFF. The chain uses TRBV6-5 and TRBJ2-1; D remains ambiguous. V was pared by 6 bases and J by 7 bases, with 16 bases between. This CDR3 contains 14 residues. Per germline, CDR1 MNHEY and CDR2 SVGAGI.

The chain employs TRBV11-2 and TRBJ1-1, with D possibly TRBD1 on 5 matching bases. V lost 3 bases and J 0 bases, leaving 14 bases between the germline ends. The CDR3 length is 16 residues. Germline V gene lookup returns CDR1 SGHAT and CDR2 FQNNGV. The DNA for the CDR3 is TGTGCCAGCAGCTTTTATGGGGCAGTTATGAACACTGAAGCTTTCTTT. Translation gives CASSFYGAVMNTEAFF.

The chain recombines TRBV6-5 with TRBJ2-3; 7 positions agree with TRBD1. Looked up from germline, CDR1 is MNHEY and CDR2 is SVGAGI. Trimming at V came to 5 bases and at J to 0 bases, leaving 5 bases not matched to a gene. There are 15 residues in the CDR3. The CDR3 is CASSQRDRSTDTQYF. Written as DNA, the CDR3 is TGTGCCAGCAGTCAACGGGACAGAAGCACAGATACGCAGTATTTT.

The genes are TRBV19 and TRBJ1-1, with unresolved D. Germline CDR1 is LNHDA and CDR2 is SQIVND (reference sequence). The CDR3 runs to 10 residues. V was clipped by 8 bases and J by 7 bases, with 8 bases between them. The CDR3 DNA is TGTGCCAGTGTCGGAGGTGAAGCTTTCTTT. Amino acids: CASVGGEAFF.

This rearrangement joins TRBV25-1 to TRBJ1-1; 8 nucleotides agree with TRBD1. CDR1 MGHDK and CDR2 SYGVNS come from the germline V gene. The CDR3 contains 14 residues. V lost 5 bases to trimming and J lost 5 bases; unmatched junction nucleotides: 7. In nucleotides, the CDR3 is TGTGCCAGCAGTCCCCGGGACAGGAGGACTGAAGCTTTCTTT. This codes for CASSPRDRRTEAFF.

V is TRBV18 and J is TRBJ1-4, with D hard to call. CDR3 length equals 15 residues. The V end lost 2 bases, the J end lost 0 bases, and 7 bases lay between the germline ends. Germline lookup yields CDR1 KGHSH and CDR2 LQKENI. Written as DNA, the CDR3 is TGTGCCAGCTCACCAAGCCTAACAACTAATGAAAAACTGTTTTTT. This codes for CASSPSLTTNEKLFF.

The J gene is TRBJ1-1, the V gene TRBV11-2; possibly TRBD1 for D (6 bases). This CDR3 has 15 residues. Germline V gives CDR1 SGHAT, CDR2 FQNNGV. The V end was cut by 3 bases, the J end by 0 bases, with 11 bases between. This chain's CDR3 is CASSFRGSMNTEAFF. The CDR3 region has the DNA TGTGCCAGCAGCTTCAGGGGTTCAATGAACACTGAAGCTTTCTTT.

V is TRBV6-4 and J is TRBJ2-2; 7 bases line up with TRBD1. The germline V gene encodes CDR1 MRHNA and CDR2 SNTAGT. CDR3 length equals 14 residues. The junction had 1 base not matched to a gene; V was cut back by 3 bases and J by 3 bases. The CDR3 is CASSEGTDTGELFF. As DNA, the CDR3 is TGTGCCAGCAGTGAGGGGACAGACACCGGGGAGCTGTTTTTT.

The chain employs TRBV18 and TRBJ2-1, with D possibly matching TRBD2 (6 bases). V dropped 2 bases and J dropped 5 bases, with 16 bases sitting between them. The CDR3 is 16 amino acids. Looked up from germline, CDR1 is KGHSH and CDR2 is LQKENI. The CDR3 DNA follows: TGTGCCAGCTCACCATTCGATAGCGGAACTAACAATGAGCAGTTCTTC. Translated, it gives CASSPFDSGTNNEQFF.

This rearrangement joins TRBV9 to TRBJ2-2; TRBD2 matches 12 bases. Germline assignment: CDR1 SGDLS and CDR2 YYNGEE. J lost 8 bases, V lost 1 base, and 6 bases had no gene match. The CDR3 is 16 residues long. The CDR3 loop reads CASSVSASGRGGELFF. CDR3 bases: TGTGCCAGCAGCGTATCGGCTAGCGGGAGGGGGGGGGAGCTGTTTTTT. The whole variable domain, filled in from reference TRBV9 and TRBJ2-2, reads DSGVTQTPKHLITATGQRVTLRCSPRSGDLSVYWYQQSLDQGLQFLIQYYNGEERAKGNILERFSAQQFPDLHSELNLSSLELGDSALYFCASSVSASGRGGELFFGEGSRLTVL.

This chain uses TRBV5-6 with TRBJ2-2, with a weak D call TRBD1 (5 bases). Germline assignment: CDR1 SGHDT and CDR2 YYEEEE. V was clipped by 4 bases and J by 3 bases, with 10 bases between them. The CDR3 loop spans 14 amino acids. CDR3 nucleotide sequence: TGTGCCAGCAGCATCAGACAGTACACCGGGGAGCTGTTTTTT. This sequence encodes CASSIRQYTGELFF.

Here the CDR3 DNA reads TGTGCTTCGCCGGGTCGACAGAATTCACCCCTCCACTTT. It encodes CASPGRQNSPLHF. V usage is TRBV30 and J usage is TRBJ1-6; D perhaps matches TRBD1 (5 bases). The CDR3 runs 13 residues. Germline CDR1 and CDR2: GTSNPN and SVGIG (reference sequence).